Each of the 10 T cell receptor beta chains below was sequenced from the same sample in a study of T cell clonality in common variable immunodeficiency. Assay: immunoSEQ multiplex PCR; the TCRdb copy retains only in-frame clones and omits some. Sampling found some 39,000 clones, none seen once. The material sequenced was peripheral blood mononuclear cells. These receptors all come from a person aged 18 to 70 in good health.

This clone has more than one count but fewer than ten. The read gets to within 3 residues of the CDR3 end, and the germline J gene fills in the rest. The chain joins TRBV5-1 to TRBJ2-5; the D is unclear. V was shortened by 0 bases and J by 3 bases, with 12 bases between the two germline ends. This CDR3 spans 15 amino acids. Per germline, CDR1 SGHRS and CDR2 YFSETQ. This CDR3 is CASSLDSGIEETQYF. The part of the CDR3 DNA that was read is TGCGCCAGCAGCTTGGATTCGGGTATTGAAGAGACC.

This clone was observed many times. The missing CDR3 end, 3 residues past where the read stops, is filled in from the germline J gene. The V and J genes are TRBV7-9 and TRBJ2-5, with TRBD2 matching 7 bases. Germline V gene data show CDR1 as SEHNR and CDR2 as FQNEAQ (reference sequence). The junction had 5 bases not matched to a gene; V was cut back by 3 bases and J by 1 base. The CDR3 contains 15 residues. The CDR3 bases that were read are TGTGCCAGCAGCTTTTTAGCGGGCCTCCAAGAGACC. Translation: CASSFLAGLQET. The CDR3 reads in full as CASSFLAGLQETQYF.

This clone was observed many times. From the germline J gene comes the end of the CDR3, since the read stops 3 residues before it. The chain has TRBV28 and TRBJ1-2, with 8 nucleotides matching TRBD1. Unmatched junction bases numbered 5, after V lost 4 bases and J lost 4 bases. The CDR3 runs to 14 residues. The germline V gene has CDR1 MDHEN and CDR2 SYDVKM. The sequenced CDR3 bases are TGTGCCAGCAGTTCAGGACAGGGCCCCTATGGC. Translating gives CASSSGQGPYG. The whole CDR3 reads CASSSGQGPYGYTF.

This clone was counted ten times or more. Sequencing ends 3 residues short of the CDR3 end; the germline J gene provides the rest. The gene calls are TRBV15 and TRBJ2-7, with TRBD2 as a possible D gene (6 bases). V was trimmed by 3 bases and J by 6 bases, leaving 18 bases between them. The CDR3 length is 15 residues. Germline V gene sequence: CDR1 LNHNV, CDR2 YYDKDF (reference sequence). The sequenced part of the CDR3 DNA is TGTGCCACCAGCAGCTCCGTCGGGGGTGGGGGCGAG. Translation: CATSSSVGGGGE. The full CDR3 is CATSSSVGGGGEQYF.

The sample holds many counts of this clone. The CDR3 end falls 3 residues outside the read, so it is completed with the germline J gene. The V call is TRBV12-3 or TRBV12-4, the J call TRBJ1-2; perhaps TRBD1 as D (6 bases). V gave up 5 bases and J gave up 4 bases, with 14 bases separating them. This CDR3 has 14 residues. The CDR3 sequence: CASSRQGRIYGYTF. The DNA read from the CDR3 is TGTGCCAGCAGTAGGCAGGGGCGCATCTATGGC.

Many counts were recorded for this clone. The read ends 3 residues shy of where the CDR3 ends; the end is completed using the germline J gene. The genes are TRBV5-8 and TRBJ1-4; unclear D gene. This CDR3 contains 15 residues. Germline V gene sequence: CDR1 SGHTS, CDR2 YDEGEE. The V and J ends lost 4 bases and 3 bases respectively, with 13 bases between them. CDR3 DNA (partial): TGTGCCAGCAGCCCGGAGGGTACGGCTAATGAAAAA. Translation gives CASSPEGTANEK. The entire CDR3 reads CASSPEGTANEKLFF.

This clone was found many times. The sequence runs out 3 residues before the end of the CDR3; the remainder is reconstructed from the germline J gene. This chain links TRBV10-3 with TRBJ2-7, with 8 positions matching TRBD2. The CDR3 consists of 14 residues. V trimming: 4 bases; J trimming: 3 bases; junction bases outside the gene matches: 5. The germline CDR1 and CDR2 sequences are ENHRY and SYGVKD. The sequenced part of the CDR3 DNA is TGTGCCATCAGTGGGACTAGCCTGGACTACGAG. Translation: CAISGTSLDYE. The whole CDR3 sequence is CAISGTSLDYEQYF.

This clone was observed at least ten times. The read falls 3 residues short of the CDR3 end, and the missing part is taken from the germline J gene. This rearrangement joins TRBV7-2 to TRBJ2-7, with 10 bases identical to TRBD1. CDR1 is SGHTA and CDR2 is FQGNSA in the germline V gene. J was trimmed by 4 bases and V by 6 bases; bases with no gene match: 9. The CDR3 runs to 15 residues. The sequenced CDR3 bases are TGTGCCAGCAGGGTGGAGGACAGGGGGAGGTACGAG. Amino acid sequence: CASRVEDRGRYE. The CDR3 in its entirety is CASRVEDRGRYEQYF.

This clone has a count of ten or more. CDR3 DNA (partial): TGCAGTGCTAGAAAAATAGCGGGCGACTACGAG. Amino acids: CSARKIAGDYE. The whole CDR3 region reads CSARKIAGDYEQYF. This chain joins TRBV20-1 and TRBJ2-7; TRBD2 matches 7 bases. From the germline J gene comes the end of the CDR3, since the read stops 3 residues before it. Germline CDR1 and CDR2: DFQATT and SNEGSKA (reference sequence). The CDR3 totals 14 residues. The V segment lost 2 bases and the J segment 3 bases; nucleotides outside the gene matches: 7.

This clone was picked up many times. The read gets to within 3 residues of the CDR3 end, and the germline J gene fills in the rest. The rearrangement joins TRBV7-2 to TRBJ1-2; D is perhaps TRBD1 (5 bases). The CDR3 contains 15 residues. V lost 1 base to trimming and J lost 4 bases, with 13 bases between them. Germline values: CDR1 SGHTA, CDR2 FQGNSA. CDR3 DNA, as far as it was read: TGTGCCAGCAGCTTAGGTGGGGGGAACCGCTATGGC. It is translated as CASSLGGGNRYG. The complete CDR3 reads CASSLGGGNRYGYTF.